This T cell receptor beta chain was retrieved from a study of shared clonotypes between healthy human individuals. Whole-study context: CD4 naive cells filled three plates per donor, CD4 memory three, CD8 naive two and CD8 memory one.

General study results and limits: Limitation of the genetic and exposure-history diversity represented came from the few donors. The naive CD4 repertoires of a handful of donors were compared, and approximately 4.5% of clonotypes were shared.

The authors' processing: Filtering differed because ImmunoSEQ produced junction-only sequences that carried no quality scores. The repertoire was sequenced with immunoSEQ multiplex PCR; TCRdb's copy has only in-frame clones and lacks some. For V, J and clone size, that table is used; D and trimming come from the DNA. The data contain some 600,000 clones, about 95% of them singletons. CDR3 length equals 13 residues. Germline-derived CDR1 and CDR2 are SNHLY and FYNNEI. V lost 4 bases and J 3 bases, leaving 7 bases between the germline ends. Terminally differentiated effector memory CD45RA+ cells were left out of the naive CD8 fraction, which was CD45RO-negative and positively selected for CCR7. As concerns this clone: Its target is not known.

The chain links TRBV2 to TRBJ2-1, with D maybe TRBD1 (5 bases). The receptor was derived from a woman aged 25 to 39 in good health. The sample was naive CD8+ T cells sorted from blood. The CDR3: CASSVQGYNEQFF. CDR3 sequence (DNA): TGTGCCAGCAGTGTTCAGGGCTACAATGAGCAGTTCTTC.